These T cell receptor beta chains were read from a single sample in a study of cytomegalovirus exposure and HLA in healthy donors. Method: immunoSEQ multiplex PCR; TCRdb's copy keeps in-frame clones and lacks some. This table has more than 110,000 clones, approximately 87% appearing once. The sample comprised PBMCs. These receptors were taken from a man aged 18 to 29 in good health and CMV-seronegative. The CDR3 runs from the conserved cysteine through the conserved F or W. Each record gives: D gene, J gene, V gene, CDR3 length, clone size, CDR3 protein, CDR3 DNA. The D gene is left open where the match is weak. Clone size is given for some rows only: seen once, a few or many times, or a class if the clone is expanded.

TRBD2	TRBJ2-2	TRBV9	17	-	CASSLGLAGGNTGELFF	TGTGCCAGCAGCCTCGGACTAGCGGGAGGGAACACCGGGGAGCTGTTTTTT
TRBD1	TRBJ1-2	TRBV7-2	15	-	CASSPRDRRDYGYTF	TGTGCCAGCAGCCCAAGGGACAGGAGAGACTATGGCTACACCTTC
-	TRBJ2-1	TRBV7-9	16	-	CASSPPLSGSLNEQFF	TGTGCCAGCAGCCCCCCCCTAAGCGGGTCGTTAAATGAGCAGTTCTTC
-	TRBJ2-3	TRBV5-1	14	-	CASSPDLSTDTQYF	TGCGCCAGCAGCCCCGACTTGAGCACAGATACGCAGTATTTT
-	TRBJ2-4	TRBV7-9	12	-	CASSLPKNIQYF	TGTGCCAGCAGCTTACCGAAAAACATTCAGTACTTC
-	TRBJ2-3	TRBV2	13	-	CASSGGWTDTQYF	TGTGCCAGCAGTGGAGGGTGGACAGATACGCAGTATTTT
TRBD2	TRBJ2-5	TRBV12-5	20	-	CASGLLTSFHGGGSQETQYF	TGTGCTAGTGGTTTGTTAACCTCCTTTCACGGCGGGGGGTCCCAAGAGACCCAGTACTTC
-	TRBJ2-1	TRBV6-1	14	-	CASKAGLHRDEQFF	TGTGCCAGCAAAGCGGGACTACACAGGGATGAGCAGTTCTTC
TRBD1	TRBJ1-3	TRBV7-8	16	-	CASSPQQGASGNTIYF	TGTGCCAGCAGCCCTCAACAGGGGGCATCGGGAAACACCATATATTTT
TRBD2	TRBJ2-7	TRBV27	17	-	CASSVRIQRERRNEQYF	TGTGCCAGCAGTGTACGAATACAGCGGGAGAGAAGAAACGAGCAGTACTTC
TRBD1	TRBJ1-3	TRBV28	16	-	CASSPSAGQGGNTIYF	TGTGCCAGCAGTCCCTCCGCGGGACAGGGTGGAAACACCATATATTTT
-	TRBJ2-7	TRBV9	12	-	CASSRGGHEQYF	TGTGCCAGCAGCAGAGGGGGTCACGAGCAGTACTTC
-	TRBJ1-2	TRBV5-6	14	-	CASSSQGIVRGYTF	TGTGCCAGCAGCTCACAGGGCATCGTAAGGGGCTACACCTTC
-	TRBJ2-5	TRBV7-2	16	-	CASSLVPAGRQETQYF	TGTGCCAGCAGCTTAGTTCCCGCAGGCCGCCAAGAGACCCAGTACTTC
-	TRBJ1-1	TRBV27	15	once	CASSSQVPVNTEAFF	TGTGCCAGCAGTTCCCAGGTTCCCGTGAACACTGAAGCTTTCTTT
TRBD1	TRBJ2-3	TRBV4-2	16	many	CASSQEPGQGADTQYF	TGTGCCAGCAGCCAAGAACCGGGACAGGGGGCAGATACGCAGTATTTT
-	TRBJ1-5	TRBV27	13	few	CASSPSPYQPQHF	TGTGCCAGCAGCCCTTCCCCTTATCAGCCCCAGCATTTT
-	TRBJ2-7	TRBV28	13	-	CASSFLSQAGEYF	TGTGCCAGCAGTTTTTTGTCTCAGGCAGGGGAGTACTTC
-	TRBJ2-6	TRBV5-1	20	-	CASSLLTQGRLGSGANVLTF	TGCGCCAGCAGCTTGTTGACACAGGGACGGCTGGGTTCTGGGGCCAACGTCCTGACTTTC
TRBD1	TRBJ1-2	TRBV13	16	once	CASSPLGTGISYGYTF	TGTGCCAGCAGCCCTCTTGGGACAGGGATTTCCTATGGCTACACCTTC
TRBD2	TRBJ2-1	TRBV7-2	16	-	CASSPPGTSGYNEQFF	TGTGCCAGCAGCCCCCCCGGGACTAGCGGATACAATGAGCAGTTCTTC
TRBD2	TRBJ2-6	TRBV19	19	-	CASSLLGFGGGSGANVLTF	TGTGCCAGTAGCCTCTTGGGTTTTGGGGGGGGCTCTGGGGCCAACGTCCTGACTTTC
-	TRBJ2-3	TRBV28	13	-	CASSPRLPDTQYF	TGTGCCAGCAGTCCCCGCCTACCAGATACGCAGTATTTT